This TCR beta chain was identified during a study of T cell repertoires in cytomegalovirus infection. Study-level background: Public TCR beta signature analysis indicated the presence of both CMV infection and matching HLA type. The study's findings and limits: HLA-C-restricted CMV clonotypes gave the most frequent clonotype in two of eight donors.

As regards this clonotype: The target antigen is unknown.

This CDR3 spans 15 amino acids. The J segment lost 1 base and the V segment lost 3 bases, leaving 1 base of the junction unmatched. Germline CDR1 SGHVS, CDR2 FNYEAQ. TCRdb called the reads again in MiXCR, with one record for every CDR3 protein. In the table there are about 46,000 distinct CDR3 sequences, 20% to 25% of which are singletons. V usage is TRBV7-6 and J usage is TRBJ1-1; 11 bases agree with TRBD1. Material for sequencing was PBMCs, sequenced either directly or after in vitro stimulation (not recorded which). This clonotype originated in a human donor in good health (CMV status not recorded). Some clones in this sample may be carry-over from other donors' samples. The CDR3 nucleotides read TGTGCCAGCAGCTTCGGACAGGGGGCGAACACTGAAGCTTTCTTT. It codes for CASSFGQGANTEAFF.